This T cell receptor (gamma chain) was observed in a study of intestinal T cells in coeliac disease (dated by TCRdb to 2018 to 2021). Study-level background: Coeliac patients were found to be much younger than controls, with mean ages of around 15 versus 50 years recorded in the TRG cohort. In the TCR-delta (TRD) cohort, there were duodenal biopsies from about ten coeliac disease patients and about ten non-coeliac controls. A second, larger TCR-gamma (TRG) cohort included duodenal biopsies from some 33 coeliac disease patients and over 20 non-coeliac controls.

The method was multiplex PCR. Sequencing used an Ion Torrent PGM. The LymphoTrack kit, which has primers carrying Illumina adapters, was used to amplify TRG repertoires from roughly 200 ng of biopsy DNA. After purification with AMPure XP beads and quantification on a 2100 Bioanalyzer, the TRG amplicons were pooled in equimolar amounts. An Ion PGM instrument was used to sequence the TRG libraries. For the original study's pipeline: FastX removed reads in which more than 10% of nucleotides fell below the per-patient third-quartile quality score. Reads were aligned with IMGT/HighV-QUEST to assign V, D and J genes, identify CDR3 regions and assess functionality. After the sequences were translated into amino acids, every sequence predicted to be non-functional was thrown out. CDR3s were broken into kmers both with and without positional annotation, kmer frequencies were analysed by PCA, and samples were clustered using each of the 1023 combinations of PCs 1-10. Classification was validated by leave-one-out cross-validation, in which parameters were re-optimised on the remaining samples each time. Shannon diversity was computed with the vegan R package from repeated random subsamples equal to the lowest read count. TCRdb reran clone calling on the public reads with CATT; rows sharing one DNA sequence were then combined. TCRdb, not the original authors, processed these V and J calls. The sample profile shows about 360 gamma-chain clones; roughly 56% of them were found once. The ten largest clonotypes hold around a third of the sample.

The CDR3, cysteine through phenylalanine, is 13 amino acids long. The retained sequence is limited to the CDR3, 39 bases, with the frame set at the first base. Relative to germline, V is missing 4 bases and J is missing 1 base, with 4 bases of the junction outside any gene match. As encoded in the germline V gene, CDR1 is EGSTGY while CDR2 is YDSYTSSV. In its sample, this clone comes out as hyperexpanded (1% or more). The target of this receptor is not known. No base qualities exist here, and no much larger clone lies one base off it. Genomic DNA was extracted with the QIAamp DNA FFPE tissue kit from ten 5-um FFPE scrolls per case. Classification of coeliac disease based on the TCR repertoire was tested using fully anonymised formalin-fixed paraffin-embedded duodenal biopsies that were surplus to diagnostic needs. Controls had no clinical or histological suspicion of coeliac disease and underwent upper endoscopy for reflux, dyspepsia or gastritis.

Results and caveats for the whole study, not just this receptor: The coeliac group and the control group were significantly different in age, but an analysis split by age did not give significant classification. FFPE-derived DNA was found to be relatively degraded, and loss of a proportion of TCR sequences in each sample was likely caused by this degradation. It was not possible to tell repeated CDR3 amino acid sequences apart from PCR duplicates. Of roughly 54 biopsies, 51 (94.4%) were correctly classified by TRG clustering, and a leave-one-out accuracy of around 87% was reported. In training, clustering based on TRD kmers put every one of the 22 biopsies in the right class, and the leave-one-out accuracy was reported as 91%.

Sequenced material: a duodenal biopsy. This TCR came from a human donor who served as a control with a normal duodenal biopsy, not a healthy volunteer. The rearranged segments are TRGV4 and TRGJ1 or TRGJ2. The base sequence is TGTGCCACCTGGGACTTCAATTATTATAAGAAACTCTTT. Its product reads: CATWDFNYYKKLF.